This T cell receptor (beta chain) was retrieved from a study of beta chain features in type 1 diabetes (dated by TCRdb to the late 2010s). Turning to the overall study: No differences in mean age, gender distribution, total cell number or subset yield were found between patients and healthy donors. A total of 85 million to 140 million sorted cells were examined across all samples, and the number of cells per subset was strongly correlated with RNA yield. The study compared the TCRB repertoires of sorted circulating CD4+ T cell subsets in recently diagnosed type 1 diabetes patients with those in matched healthy donors. Regulatory and stem cell-like memory subsets were obtained from only 8 patients and roughly 8 healthy donors, while naive and central memory subsets were obtained from all 30 or so donors. Results the study describes overall, beyond this receptor: The naive, central memory and regulatory TCRB repertoires appeared to resemble one another more closely among patients than among healthy donors. Shorter templates might be favored by PCR, yet because patient and control samples were amplified and corrected together, any such skew would affect both groups equally. A moderate but significant shortening of TCRB CDR3 length was observed in type 1 diabetes patients in all four CD4+ subsets. Because cDNA rather than genomic DNA was sequenced, highly expressing activated cells could have been over-represented, although no difference in activation and CD3 levels was found between groups. HLA sub-analyses involved small numbers of individuals, so any influence of HLA type on TCRB rearrangement remained unresolved. At VDJ recombination sites, patients with type 1 diabetes made fewer insertions and deleted more nucleotides, a pattern implying thymic rearrangement abnormalities.

Sequences MNHEY (CDR1) and SVGAGI (CDR2) are obtained from the germline V gene. Inclusive of the bounding cysteine and phenylalanine, the CDR3 is 12 residues long. This entry keeps only the CDR3 DNA: 36 bases, framed from base 1. V is shortened by 3 bases, J by 7 bases, and the region joining them spans 9 bases. The High Capacity cDNA Reverse Transcription Kit was used to reverse transcribe all of the isolated RNA, meaning that expressed TCRB transcripts were what got sequenced. Deep immunoSEQ sequencing was performed on naive, central memory and regulatory T cell samples, with an average of roughly 3.3 million total reads per sample. Sorted cells were lysed in RLT buffer and RNA was extracted with DNase-treated RNeasy Micro or Mini kits, depending on cell number. Each cell subset was processed on its own to prevent cross-contamination, while patient and healthy donor samples were processed together. The immunoSEQ multiplex PCR was used to amplify TCRB sequences from cDNA, yielding 87-bp fragments that span the CDR3 region. Sequencing of the amplicons was performed on the Illumina HiSeq platform. The original pipeline was this. PCR bias was corrected computationally using synthetic template baselines, and reads within Hamming distance 2 were collapsed, with unmergeable singletons discarded. Reads were aligned to IMGT to assign V, D and J genes, CDR3 length, and insertions or deletions at six rearrangement sites. Within each subset, clonotype counts were normalized to sorted cell number, and only after that were true diversity and Gini coefficients computed with the tcR R package. The overlap coefficient, calculated on TCRB nucleotide sequences, was used to quantify repertoire sharing. Out-of-frame TCRB sequences from naive cells were analyzed as a proxy for the pre-selection repertoire. Imported from immuneACCESS, the table was reduced by TCRdb to in-frame sequences with V and J called. These copies leave out some clones; in studies compared against another copy, an unresolved V gene accounts for under half, and the cause of the remainder is not known. For V, J and clone size, that table is used; D and trimming come from the DNA. The sample has around 340,000 clones on record, about 19% of them singletons. Together, the top ten hold approximately 0.041% of the sample.

Details on this clone: What antigen it recognizes has not been identified. The input lacks base qualities; no much larger clone sits a single base away.

Each donor gave one peripheral blood draw, averaging approximately 110 mL, which was collected into heparinised tubes. Using a panel that included CD45RO, CCR7, CD25, CD127, CD95 and CD27, naive, central memory, regulatory and stem cell-like memory CD4+ T cells were sorted on a BD FACSAria II. All sorted populations exceeded 95% purity. Right away, PBMCs were isolated by Lymphoprep density gradient centrifugation and were stained directly, with no culture step. To minimize batch effects, samples were stained and sorted in pairs, one healthy donor with one patient per experiment. The rearranged segments are TRBV6-5 and TRBJ1-2; the D gene is possibly TRBD1, with 5 bases matching. The sequencing input was naive CD4+ T cells from blood. The sample's cell subset or site label is to be understood as: true naive CD4+ T cells. This TCR came from a woman aged 18-30 years in good health. The CDR3 reads as follows: CASSYQGVGYTF. Read as DNA, the sequence is TGTGCCAGCAGTTATCAAGGGGTTGGCTACACCTTC.